Listed here are 21 T cell receptor beta chains from one sample, sequenced in a study of control samples from healthy donors and cancer patients. Sequencing used immunoSEQ multiplex PCR; TCRdb keeps in-frame clones, though not all of them. The repertoire holds 90,000 to 110,000 clones, with roughly four fifths as singletons. The sequenced sample was blood. The receptors stem from a woman aged 45-60 years in good health.

The chain carries TRBV7-6 and TRBJ2-7; 10 positions agree with TRBD2. The junction had 1 base not matched to a gene; V was cut back by 5 bases and J by 0 bases. Germline V gene lookup returns CDR1 SGHVS and CDR2 FNYEAQ. There are 14 residues in the CDR3. The CDR3 nucleotides read TGTGCCAGCAGCCCTAGCGGGAGCTCCTACGAGCAGTACTTC. Translating it yields CASSPSGSSYEQYF.

This chain joins TRBV5-8 and TRBJ1-4, with D unclear. The ends were cut back, 2 bases at V and 7 bases at J, with 12 bases in the middle. Germline V lookup: CDR1 SGHTS, CDR2 YDEGEE. This CDR3 has 14 amino acids. This CDR3 reads CASSFSGIPEKLFF. The CDR3 DNA reads TGTGCCAGCAGCTTTTCGGGGATCCCTGAAAAACTGTTTTTT.

The chain joins TRBV7-2 to TRBJ1-3; D gene ambiguous. The CDR3 loop spans 13 amino acids. The germline V gene encodes CDR1 SGHTA and CDR2 FQGNSA. The V and J ends lost 3 bases and 1 base respectively, with 4 bases between them. CDR3 protein: CASSFQSGNTIYF. Here the CDR3 DNA reads TGTGCCAGCAGCTTCCAATCTGGAAACACCATATATTTT.

The rearrangement links TRBV14 to TRBJ2-3, with 12 bases that match TRBD2. Looked up from germline, CDR1 is SGHDN and CDR2 is FVKESK. The CDR3 loop spans 15 amino acids. V shed 6 bases and J 6 bases; nucleotides not matched to a gene: 7. CDR3 coding DNA: TGTGCCAGCAGACCTAGCGGGGGGGCCGGGGATACGCAGTATTTT. Amino acid sequence: CASRPSGGAGDTQYF.

This sequence joins TRBV9 and TRBJ1-5, with a tentative D call TRBD1 (5 bases). V was cut by 0 bases and J by 6 bases, with 7 bases left in between. The CDR3 sequence is 13 residues long. Germline lookup yields CDR1 SGDLS and CDR2 YYNGEE. CDR3 amino acids: CASSVEGFQPQHF. DNA of the CDR3: TGTGCCAGCAGCGTAGAGGGGTTTCAGCCCCAGCATTTT.

V is TRBV6-5 and J is TRBJ1-6, with D maybe TRBD1 (5 bases). The germline V gene has CDR1 MNHEY and CDR2 SVGAGI. The CDR3 loop spans 15 amino acids. Trimming took off 0 bases at V and 7 bases at J, with 10 bases between the two ends. CDR3 sequence: CASSYSKGANSPLHF. CDR3 nucleotide sequence: TGTGCCAGCAGTTACTCGAAAGGGGCCAATTCACCCCTCCACTTT.

This chain connects TRBV4-1 to TRBJ1-5; D is possibly TRBD1 (5 bases). Germline V gene data show CDR1 as MGHRA and CDR2 as YSYEKL. The length of the CDR3 is 15 residues. Trimming pared 3 bases from V and 0 bases from J, leaving 9 bases between. This CDR3 reads CASSQQGNSNQPQHF. CDR3 bases: TGCGCCAGCAGCCAGCAGGGAAATAGCAATCAGCCCCAGCATTTT.

In regard to this clone: Other nucleotide sequences in the sample specify the same CDR3. This chain uses TRBV18 with TRBJ1-4; no clear D gene. Trimming took off 2 bases at V and 0 bases at J, with 1 base between the two ends. CDR1 is KGHSH, CDR2 LQKENI, per germline. The CDR3 runs 13 residues. CDR3 residues: CASSPATNEKLFF. The CDR3, as DNA: TGTGCCAGCTCACCAGCAACTAATGAAAAACTGTTTTTT.

The chain recombines TRBV7-9 with TRBJ1-4; D is possibly TRBD1 (6 bases). V was trimmed by 2 bases and J by 8 bases, leaving 12 bases between them. Germline CDR1 SEHNR, CDR2 FQNEAQ (reference sequence). This CDR3 has 14 residues. The CDR3 spells CASSLQGRGEKLFF. CDR3 bases: TGTGCCAGCAGCTTACAGGGGCGAGGAGAAAAACTGTTTTTT.

The rearrangement uses TRBV7-8 and TRBJ2-7, with 7 nucleotides matching TRBD2. This CDR3 is built from 17 residues. Trimming removed 5 bases from V and 0 bases from J; junction bases left unmatched: 13. Germline lookup yields CDR1 SGHVS and CDR2 FQNEAQ. The CDR3 DNA sequence: TGTGCCAGCAGCGGGGCGGGACTACACTTTAGCTCCTACGAGCAGTACTTC. This sequence encodes CASSGAGLHFSSYEQYF. The full variable domain, completed using reference TRBV7-8 and TRBJ2-7, is GAGVSQSPRYKVAKRGQDVALRCDPISGHVSLFWYQQALGQGPEFLTYFQNEAQLDKSGLPSDRFFAERPEGSVSTLKIQRTQQEDSAVYLCASSGAGLHFSSYEQYFGPGTRLTVT.

V usage is TRBV11-3 and J usage is TRBJ2-5, with 7 bases that match TRBD2. Germline CDR1 SGHNT, CDR2 YENEEA. The CDR3 contains 14 residues. The J segment lost 9 bases and the V segment lost 3 bases, leaving 10 bases of the junction unmatched. In DNA form, the CDR3 reads TGTGCCAGCAGCTTGGCCACCCGCCGGGAGGCCCAGTACTTC. The encoded protein is CASSLATRREAQYF. Full variable domain (missing parts from reference TRBV11-3 and TRBJ2-5): EAGVVQSPRYKIIEKKQPVAFWCNPISGHNTLYWYLQNLGQGPELLIRYENEEAVDDSQLPKDRFSAERLKGVDSTLKIQPAELGDSAVYLCASSLATRREAQYFGPGTRLLVL.

The J gene is TRBJ2-7, the V gene TRBV15; D is uncertain. The CDR3 runs to 12 residues. The germline gives CDR1 LNHNV, CDR2 YYDKDF (reference sequence). V lost 5 bases and J lost 3, with 8 bases in between. The CDR3 sequence: CATSGNNYEQYF. In nucleotides, the CDR3 is TGTGCCACCAGCGGTAATAACTACGAGCAGTACTTC.

The rearrangement links TRBV5-6 to TRBJ2-4; TRBD2 is a possible D gene (6 bases). The V end lost 1 base, the J end lost 8 bases, and 10 bases lay between the germline ends. The germline V gene encodes CDR1 SGHDT and CDR2 YYEEEE. The CDR3 is 13 residues long. CDR3 sequence (DNA): TGTGCCAGCAGCTTGTTTAGGGAGGACATTCAGTACTTC. The encoded protein is CASSLFREDIQYF.

This rearrangement joins TRBV6-6 to TRBJ1-5; a possible D gene is TRBD1 (5 bases). The CDR3 consists of 15 residues. In germline, CDR1 is MNHNY, CDR2 SVGAGI (reference sequence). Trimming pared 5 bases from V and 7 bases from J, leaving 18 bases between. CDR3 region: CASSPLGGDRQPQHF. CDR3 DNA sequence: TGTGCCAGCAGTCCACTCGGAGGGGATCGCCAGCCCCAGCATTTT.

The sample holds a few counts of this clone. The rearrangement links TRBV18 to TRBJ1-5; possibly TRBD1 for D (5 bases). CDR3 length: 16 residues. The V end was cut by 6 bases, the J end by 2 bases, with 17 bases between. Germline loops: CDR1 KGHSH, CDR2 LQKENI. The DNA of the CDR3 is TGTGCCAGCTCGCCCTCACCGGGACGTGGCAATCAGCCCCAGCATTTT. Encoded protein: CASSPSPGRGNQPQHF.

This chain uses TRBV29-1 with TRBJ2-5, with D perhaps matching TRBD1 (5 bases). Deletions cut 4 bases from V and 5 bases from J, with 17 bases between. The CDR3 has 14 amino acids. Germline V gene data show CDR1 as SQVTM and CDR2 as ANQGSEA. This CDR3 reads CSVVLRGSGETQYF. In nucleotides, the CDR3 is TGCAGCGTTGTATTAAGGGGAAGTGGGGAGACCCAGTACTTC.

The genes are TRBV23-1 and TRBJ1-5; weak D call: TRBD1 (5 bases). TRBV23-1 is recorded as an ORF, its role being uncertain. V shed 2 bases and J shed 3 bases, with 20 bases lying between them. The CDR3 totals 18 residues. CDR3 bases: TGCGCCAGCAGTCAACCTCCTCGAACGGGACCCCTCAATCAGCCCCAGCATTTT. It specifies CASSQPPRTGPLNQPQHF.

The chain links TRBV5-6 to TRBJ2-2, with 9 positions matching TRBD1. V trimming: 4 bases; J trimming: 6 bases; junction bases outside the gene matches: 7. Germline CDR1 reads SGHDT; CDR2 reads YYEEEE. This CDR3 comprises 15 residues. In DNA, the CDR3 is TGTGCCAGCAGCCAGCCGGGACAGGGAGCCGGGGAGCTGTTTTTT. Translating it yields CASSQPGQGAGELFF.

The chain combines TRBV11-3 with TRBJ2-1, with D tentatively TRBD2 (5 bases). The germline CDR1 and CDR2 sequences are SGHNT and YENEEA. Between the trimmed V and J ends, which lost 2 bases and 7 bases, there was a span of 15 bases. The CDR3 runs to 15 residues. The CDR3 DNA reads as TGTGCCAGCAGCTTATTGTCGGGAAGTTGGAATGAGCAGTTCTTC. Protein sequence: CASSLLSGSWNEQFF.

CDR3 protein: CASSLSYTGELFF. DNA of the CDR3: TGTGCCAGCAGCTTATCTTACACCGGGGAGCTGTTTTTT. The chain is built from TRBV7-2 and TRBJ2-2; D unclear. Germline V gives CDR1 SGHTA, CDR2 FQGNSA. The CDR3 length is 13 residues. The V end was cut by 2 bases, the J end by 3 bases, with 4 bases between.

This rearrangement joins TRBV7-2 to TRBJ2-7; TRBD1 aligns across 9 bases. The V gene's germline CDR1 is SGHTA and CDR2 FQGNSA. With 2 bases clipped from V and 5 bases from J, the junction kept 10 bases outside the gene matches. The CDR3 is 16 amino acids. The CDR3, as DNA: TGTGCCAGCAGCTTATCCTTTGGACAGGGGCAGAACGAGCAGTACTTC. Protein sequence: CASSLSFGQGQNEQYF.